The clone carrying this T cell receptor beta chain appeared many times. The data were obtained in a study of blood T cells in healthy people across ages. Study overall: The capture of about one barcoded beta molecule per two T cells was achieved by template switching.

From germline, CDR1 is SGHTA and CDR2 FQGTGA. The CDR3 loop spans 14 amino acids. The ends were cut back, 0 bases at V and 0 bases at J, with 3 bases in the middle. A sample-barcoded 5' primer and a J-beta primer mix were used in a second PCR of roughly 7 to 11 cycles. MiXCR, run by TCRdb on the 5' RACE reads, gives a single entry per CDR3 protein. The sample has roughly 680,000 distinct CDR3 sequences, about 50% seen once. This receptor was taken from a woman of 80 years or more in good health. What was sequenced was blood. This chain connects TRBV7-3 to TRBJ2-1, with D unresolved. The chain's CDR3 is CASSLTGSYNEQFF. CDR3 coding DNA: TGTGCCAGCAGCTTAACAGGCTCCTACAATGAGCAGTTCTTC.